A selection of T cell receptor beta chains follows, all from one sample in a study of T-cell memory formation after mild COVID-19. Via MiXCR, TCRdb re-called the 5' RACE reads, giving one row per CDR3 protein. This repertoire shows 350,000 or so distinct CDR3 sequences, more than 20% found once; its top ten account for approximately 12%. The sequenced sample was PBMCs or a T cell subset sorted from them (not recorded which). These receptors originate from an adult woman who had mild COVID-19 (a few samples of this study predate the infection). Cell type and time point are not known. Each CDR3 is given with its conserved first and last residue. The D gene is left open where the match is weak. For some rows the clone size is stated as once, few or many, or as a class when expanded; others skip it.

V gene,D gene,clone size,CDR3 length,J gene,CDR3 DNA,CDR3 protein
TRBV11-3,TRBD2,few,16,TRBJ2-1,TGTGCCAGCAGCTCTAGGACTAGCGGGAGCATCAATGAGCAGTTCTTC,CASSSRTSGSINEQFF
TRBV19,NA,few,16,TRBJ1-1,TGTGCCTCCTCGGGGTTGGCAGGGCTTAGGGACACTGAAGCTTTCTTT,CASSGLAGLRDTEAFF
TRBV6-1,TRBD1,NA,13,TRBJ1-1,TGTGCCAGCAGACGTACAGGGGTCACTGAAGCTTTCTTT,CASRRTGVTEAFF
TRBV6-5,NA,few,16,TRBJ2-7,TGTGCCAGCATTCTCCCTACCCGGGACATACTCTACGAGCAGTACTTC,CASILPTRDILYEQYF
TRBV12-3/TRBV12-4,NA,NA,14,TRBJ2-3,TGTGCCAGCAGTTTTCTAGGAAGCACAGATACGCAGTATTTT,CASSFLGSTDTQYF
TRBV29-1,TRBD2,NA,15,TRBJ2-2,TGCAGCGTTGAGAAAGCGGGAGCAGGCACCGGGGAGCTGTTTTTT,CSVEKAGAGTGELFF
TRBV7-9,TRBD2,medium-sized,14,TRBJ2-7,TGTGCCAGCAGCGCCCCAGCGGGGGTCGGCGAGCAGTACTTC,CASSAPAGVGEQYF
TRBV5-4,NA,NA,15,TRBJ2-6,TGTGCCAGTTTGACCAGAGGCTCTGGGGCCAACGTCCTGACTTTC,CASLTRGSGANVLTF
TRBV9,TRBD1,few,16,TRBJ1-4,TGTGCCAGCAGCAGGACAGGGGGCCCCTCTAATGAAAAACTGTTTTTT,CASSRTGGPSNEKLFF
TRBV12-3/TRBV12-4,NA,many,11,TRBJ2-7,TGTGCCAGCAGTTTTGCAGGCGAGCAGTACTTC,CASSFAGEQYF
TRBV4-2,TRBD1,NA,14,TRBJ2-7,TGTGCCAGCAGCCAGGGACAGGTCGGCTACGAGCAGTACTTC,CASSQGQVGYEQYF
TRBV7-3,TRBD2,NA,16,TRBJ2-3,TGTGCCAGCAGCTTATTCGCGGGAGGTGGCACAGATACGCAGTATTTT,CASSLFAGGGTDTQYF
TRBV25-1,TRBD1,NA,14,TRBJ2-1,TGTGCCAGCCCGCGGGGACAGGGGGACAATGAGCAGTTCTTC,CASPRGQGDNEQFF
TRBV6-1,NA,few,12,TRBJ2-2,TGTGCCAGCAGTAAGAGCACCGGGGAGCTGTTTTTT,CASSKSTGELFF
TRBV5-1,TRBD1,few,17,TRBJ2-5,TGCGCCAGCAGCTCGGACAGGGGGCCTGGGGGGCAAGAGACCCAGTACTTC,CASSSDRGPGGQETQYF
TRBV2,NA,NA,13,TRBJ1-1,TGTGCCAGCAGTGATGGATTGAACACTGAAGCTTTCTTT,CASSDGLNTEAFF
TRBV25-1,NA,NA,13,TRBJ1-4,TGTGCCACCTCCGGGACGGGTAATGAAAAACTGTTTTTT,CATSGTGNEKLFF
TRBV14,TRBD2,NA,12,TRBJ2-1,TGTGCCAGCAGCCAAGGTTCACTAGCGTTGTTCTTC,CASSQGSLALFF
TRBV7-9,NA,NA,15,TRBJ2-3,TGTGCCAGCAGCTTAAGCCGGACAGTAAGAGATACGCAGTATTTT,CASSLSRTVRDTQYF
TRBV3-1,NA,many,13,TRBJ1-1,TGTGCCAGCAGCCAAGAGGTGGTCAGCCAAGCTTTCTTT,CASSQEVVSQAFF
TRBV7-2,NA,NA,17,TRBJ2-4,TGTGCCAGCAGCCCAGGGCATCTGACAGCCGCCAAAAACATTCAGTACTTC,CASSPGHLTAAKNIQYF
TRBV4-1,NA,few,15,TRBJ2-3,TGCGCCAGCAGCCAGGGGCGAGCGCGGGGAGATACGCAGTATTTT,CASSQGRARGDTQYF
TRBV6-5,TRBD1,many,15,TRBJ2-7,TGTGCCAGCAGTCCCTCCCTCGACAGGGGCTACGAGCAGTACTTC,CASSPSLDRGYEQYF
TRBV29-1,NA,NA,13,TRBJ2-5,TGCAGCGTTGAACTCCCTCTTCAAGAGACCCAGTACTTC,CSVELPLQETQYF
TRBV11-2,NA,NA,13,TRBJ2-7,TGTGCCAGCAGCTTAGGGATTGGGGGCGAGCAGTACTTC,CASSLGIGGEQYF
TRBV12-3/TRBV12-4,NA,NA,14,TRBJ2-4,TGTGCCAGCAACCTAAGGGGACCGGAGAACATTCAGTACTTC,CASNLRGPENIQYF
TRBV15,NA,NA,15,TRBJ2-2,TGTGCCACCAGCAGATCGGACCCGGGGACCGGGGAGCTGTTTTTT,CATSRSDPGTGELFF
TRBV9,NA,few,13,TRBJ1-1,TGTGCCAGCAGCGTACAGAGCAACACTGAAGCTTTCTTT,CASSVQSNTEAFF
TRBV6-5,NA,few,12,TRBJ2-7,TGTGTTAGTGGAGGTTGGGACTACGAGCAGTACTTC,CVSGGWDYEQYF
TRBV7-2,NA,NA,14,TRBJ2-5,TGTGCCAGCAGCTCAATGGGCGGGAAAGAGACCCAGTACTTC,CASSSMGGKETQYF
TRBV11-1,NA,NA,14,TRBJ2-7,TGTGCCAGCAGCCCACGGGATGTCTCCTACGAGCAGTACTTC,CASSPRDVSYEQYF
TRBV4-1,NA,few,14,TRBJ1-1,TGCGCCAGCAGCCAAGGAGCGGGTGACACTGAAGCTTTCTTT,CASSQGAGDTEAFF